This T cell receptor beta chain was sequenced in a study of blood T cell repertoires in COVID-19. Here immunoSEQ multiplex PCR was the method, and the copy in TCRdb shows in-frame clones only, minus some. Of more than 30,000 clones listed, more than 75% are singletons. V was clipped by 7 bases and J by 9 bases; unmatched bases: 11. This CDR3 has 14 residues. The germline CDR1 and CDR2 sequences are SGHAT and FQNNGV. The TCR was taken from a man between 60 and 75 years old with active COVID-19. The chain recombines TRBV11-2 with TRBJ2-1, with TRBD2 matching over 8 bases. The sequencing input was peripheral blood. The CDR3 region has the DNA TGTGCCAGCACCCCAAGGTCAGCGGGAGTTGAGCAGTTCTTC. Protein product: CASTPRSAGVEQFF.